What follows is one T cell receptor (beta chain) and its context. This entry belongs to a study of blood T cell repertoires in COVID-19. As for the study in general: The analysed material was cDNA or gDNA that came from T cells, B-cell-depleted T cells, or PBMCs.

Under the authors' procedure: The assay estimated nucleated cells by amplifying reference gene primers. Sequencing was performed with immunoSEQ multiplex PCR; in TCRdb, only in-frame clones are kept and a portion is missing. The V and J calls and clone size come from that table; D and trimming were worked out from the DNA. Among around 250,000 clones listed, 90% were seen once. Trimming removed 6 bases from V and 4 bases from J, with 9 bases in between. The CDR3 is made up of 12 amino acids. The germline gives CDR1 PRHDT, CDR2 FYEKMQ (reference sequence). The receptor comes from a woman aged 60-75 years with COVID-19, enrolled during active disease. Sequenced material: peripheral blood. J is TRBJ1-1 and V is TRBV13, with D possibly being TRBD1 (5 bases). As DNA, the CDR3 is TGTGCCAGCAGGGGTCAGGGCACTGAAGCTTTCTTT. Amino acids: CASRGQGTEAFF.